One T cell receptor (beta chain) is described in this entry. The antigen is not known. The sample comes from a study of graft-versus-host responses after intestinal transplantation. As for the study in general: Grafts were multivisceral, liver-intestinal, or isolated intestinal. Induction with anti-thymocyte globulin, then tacrolimus and steroids for three to four years, was given to all recipients.

Assay: immunoSEQ multiplex PCR; the TCRdb copy retains only in-frame clones and omits some. The profile shows roughly 130,000 clones, around nine tenths of them singletons. Overall study findings and caveats: With peak circulating GvH clone levels came an association with early post-transplant HvG declines. Some GvH clones appeared in ileal mucosa or blood before recipient bone marrow.

Germline CDR1 reads SQVTM; CDR2 reads ANQGSEA. V lost 6 bases to trimming and J lost 4 bases; unmatched junction nucleotides: 5. The CDR3 sequence is 12 residues long. This specimen consisted of unstimulated CD4+ T cells sorted from spleen or lymph node cells, obtained before intestinal transplant. This receptor was taken from a human donor who received an intestinal transplant. V and J are TRBV29-1 and TRBJ2-5; 7 nucleotides agree with TRBD1. CDR3 region: CSVLDRVETQYF. The CDR3 coding sequence is TGCAGCGTCCTAGACAGGGTAGAGACCCAGTACTTC.